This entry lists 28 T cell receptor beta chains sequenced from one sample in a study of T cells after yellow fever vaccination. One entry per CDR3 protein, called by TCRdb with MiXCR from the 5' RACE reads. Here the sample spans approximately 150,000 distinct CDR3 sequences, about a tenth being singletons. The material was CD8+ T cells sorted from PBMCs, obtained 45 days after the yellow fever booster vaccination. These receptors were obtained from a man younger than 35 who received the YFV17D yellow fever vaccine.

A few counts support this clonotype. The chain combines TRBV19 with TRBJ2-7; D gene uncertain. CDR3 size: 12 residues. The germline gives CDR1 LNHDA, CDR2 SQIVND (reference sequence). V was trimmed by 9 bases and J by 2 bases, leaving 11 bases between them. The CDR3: CASLSDAYEQYF. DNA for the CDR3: TGTGCCAGCCTCTCAGATGCCTACGAGCAGTACTTC. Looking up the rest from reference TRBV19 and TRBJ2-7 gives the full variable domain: DGGITQSPKYLFRKEGQNVTLSCEQNLNHDAMYWYRQDPGQGLRLIYYSQIVNDFQKGDIAEGYSVSREKKESFPLTVTSAQKNPTAFYLCASLSDAYEQYFGPGTRLTVT.

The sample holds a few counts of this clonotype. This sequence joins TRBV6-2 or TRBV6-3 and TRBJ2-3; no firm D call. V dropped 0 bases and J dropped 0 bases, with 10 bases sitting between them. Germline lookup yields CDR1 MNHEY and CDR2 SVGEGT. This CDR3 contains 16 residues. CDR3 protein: CASSYSLGASTDTQYF. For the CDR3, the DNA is TGTGCCAGCAGTTACTCGCTAGGAGCTAGCACAGATACGCAGTATTTT.

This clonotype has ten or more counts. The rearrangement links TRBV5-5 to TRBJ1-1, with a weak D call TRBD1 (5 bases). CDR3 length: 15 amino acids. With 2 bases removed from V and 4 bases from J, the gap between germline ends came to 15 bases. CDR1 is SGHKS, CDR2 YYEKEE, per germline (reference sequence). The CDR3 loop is CASSLGPPGGTEAFF. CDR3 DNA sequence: TGTGCCAGCAGCTTAGGGCCCCCCGGGGGCACTGAAGCTTTCTTT. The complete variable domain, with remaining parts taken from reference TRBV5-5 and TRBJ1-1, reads DAGVTQSPTHLIKTRGQQVTLRCSPISGHKSVSWYQQVLGQGPQFIFQYYEKEERGRGNFPDRFSARQFPNYSSELNVNALLLGDSALYLCASSLGPPGGTEAFFGQGTRLTVV.

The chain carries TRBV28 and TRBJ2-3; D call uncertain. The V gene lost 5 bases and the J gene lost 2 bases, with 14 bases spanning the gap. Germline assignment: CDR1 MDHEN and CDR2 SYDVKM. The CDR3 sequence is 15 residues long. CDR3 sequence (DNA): TGTGCCAGCAGTGGGCGAGGTCAGAACACAGATACGCAGTATTTT. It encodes CASSGRGQNTDTQYF.

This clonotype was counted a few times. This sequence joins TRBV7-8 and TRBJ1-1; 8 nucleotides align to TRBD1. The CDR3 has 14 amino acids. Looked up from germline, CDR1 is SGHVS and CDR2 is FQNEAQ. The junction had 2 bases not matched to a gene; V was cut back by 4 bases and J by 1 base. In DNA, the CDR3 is TGTGCCAGCAGCTCAGACAGGGGGAACACTGAAGCTTTCTTT. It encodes CASSSDRGNTEAFF. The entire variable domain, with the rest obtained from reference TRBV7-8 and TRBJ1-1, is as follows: GAGVSQSPRYKVAKRGQDVALRCDPISGHVSLFWYQQALGQGPEFLTYFQNEAQLDKSGLPSDRFFAERPEGSVSTLKIQRTQQEDSAVYLCASSSDRGNTEAFFGQGTRLTVV.

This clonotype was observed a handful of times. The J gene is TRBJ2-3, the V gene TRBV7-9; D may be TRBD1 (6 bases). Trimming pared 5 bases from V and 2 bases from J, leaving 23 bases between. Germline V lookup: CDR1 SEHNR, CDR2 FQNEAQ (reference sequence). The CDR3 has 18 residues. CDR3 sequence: CASSPLRGQGKDTDTQYF. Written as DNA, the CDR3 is TGTGCCAGCAGCCCGTTACGAGGCCAGGGGAAAGACACAGATACGCAGTATTTT.

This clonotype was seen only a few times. The CDR3 reads CASRRAAESETQYF. DNA of the CDR3: TGTGCCAGCAGGAGGGCAGCAGAGTCAGAGACCCAGTACTTC. The chain uses TRBV2 and TRBJ2-5; D perhaps matches TRBD2 (5 bases). Trimming removed 6 bases from V and 4 bases from J, with 15 bases in between. CDR1 and CDR2 (germline): SNHLY, FYNNEI. The CDR3 has 14 residues.

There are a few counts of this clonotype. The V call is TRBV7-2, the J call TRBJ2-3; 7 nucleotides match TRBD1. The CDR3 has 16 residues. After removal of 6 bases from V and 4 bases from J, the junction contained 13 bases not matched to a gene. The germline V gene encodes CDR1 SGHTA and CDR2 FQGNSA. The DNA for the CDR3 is TGTGCCAGCAGTCTACCAAGGGGGCAGGGTCCAGATACGCAGTATTTT. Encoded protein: CASSLPRGQGPDTQYF.

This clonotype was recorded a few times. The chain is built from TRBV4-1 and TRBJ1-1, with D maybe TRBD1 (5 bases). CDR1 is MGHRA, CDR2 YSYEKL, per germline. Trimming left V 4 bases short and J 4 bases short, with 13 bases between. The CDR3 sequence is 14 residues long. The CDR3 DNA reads TGCGCCAGCAGCCGAGCGGGGGGGGGCACTGAAGCTTTCTTT. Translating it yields CASSRAGGGTEAFF.

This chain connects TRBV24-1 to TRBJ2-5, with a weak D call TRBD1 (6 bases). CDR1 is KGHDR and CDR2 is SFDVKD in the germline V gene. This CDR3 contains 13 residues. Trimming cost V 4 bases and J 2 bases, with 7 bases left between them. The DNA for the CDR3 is TGTGCCACCAGTGAACAGGGACAAGAGACCCAGTACTTC. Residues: CATSEQGQETQYF.

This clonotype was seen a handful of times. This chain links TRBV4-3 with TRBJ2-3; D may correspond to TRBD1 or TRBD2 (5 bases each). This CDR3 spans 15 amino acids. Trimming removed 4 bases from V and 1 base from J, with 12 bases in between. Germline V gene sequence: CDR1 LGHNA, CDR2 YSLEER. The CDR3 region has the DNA TGCGCCAGCAGCCCAAGGGACCTTCGCACAGATACGCAGTATTTT. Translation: CASSPRDLRTDTQYF.

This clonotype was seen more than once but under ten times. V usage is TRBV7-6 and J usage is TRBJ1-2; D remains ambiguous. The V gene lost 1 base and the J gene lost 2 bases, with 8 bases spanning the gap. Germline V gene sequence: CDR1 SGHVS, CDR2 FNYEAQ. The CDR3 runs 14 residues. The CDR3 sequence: CASSLGVENYGYTF. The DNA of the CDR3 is TGTGCCAGCAGCTTAGGGGTGGAAAACTATGGCTACACCTTC.

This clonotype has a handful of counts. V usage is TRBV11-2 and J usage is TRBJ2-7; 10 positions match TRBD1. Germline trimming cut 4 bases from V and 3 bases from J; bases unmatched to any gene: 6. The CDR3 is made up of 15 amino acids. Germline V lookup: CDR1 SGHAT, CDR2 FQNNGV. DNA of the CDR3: TGTGCCAGCAGCTCCGCGACAGGGGGCAACTACGAGCAGTACTTC. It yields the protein CASSSATGGNYEQYF.

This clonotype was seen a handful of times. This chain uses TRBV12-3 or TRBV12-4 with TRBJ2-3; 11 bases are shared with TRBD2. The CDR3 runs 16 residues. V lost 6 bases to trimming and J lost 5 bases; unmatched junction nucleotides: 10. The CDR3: CASSPVAGGPIDTQYF. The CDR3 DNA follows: TGTGCCAGCAGCCCCGTAGCGGGGGGGCCGATAGATACGCAGTATTTT.

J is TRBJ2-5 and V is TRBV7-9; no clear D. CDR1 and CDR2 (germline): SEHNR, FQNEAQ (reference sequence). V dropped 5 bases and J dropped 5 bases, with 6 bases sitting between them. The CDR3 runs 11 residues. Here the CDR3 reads CASSRRETQYF. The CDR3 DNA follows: TGTGCCAGCAGCCGGCGGGAGACCCAGTACTTC. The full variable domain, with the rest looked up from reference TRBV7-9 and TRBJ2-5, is DTGVSQNPRHKITKRGQNVTFRCDPISEHNRLYWYRQTLGQGPEFLTYFQNEAQLEKSRLLSDRFSAERPKGSFSTLEIQRTEQGDSAMYLCASSRRETQYFGPGTRLLVL.

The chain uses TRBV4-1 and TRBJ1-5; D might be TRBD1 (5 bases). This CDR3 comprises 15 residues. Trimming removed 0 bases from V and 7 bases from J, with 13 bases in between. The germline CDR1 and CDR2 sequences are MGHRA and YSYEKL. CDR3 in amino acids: CASSQDGRRGQPQHF. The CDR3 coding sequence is TGCGCCAGCAGCCAAGACGGGAGAAGGGGACAGCCCCAGCATTTT.

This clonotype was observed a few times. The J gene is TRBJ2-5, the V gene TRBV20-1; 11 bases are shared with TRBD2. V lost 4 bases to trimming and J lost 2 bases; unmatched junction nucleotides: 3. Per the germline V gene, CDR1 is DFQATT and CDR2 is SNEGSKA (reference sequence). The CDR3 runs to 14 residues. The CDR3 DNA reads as TGCAGTGCTACCGGGACTAGCGGACAAGAGACCCAGTACTTC. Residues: CSATGTSGQETQYF.

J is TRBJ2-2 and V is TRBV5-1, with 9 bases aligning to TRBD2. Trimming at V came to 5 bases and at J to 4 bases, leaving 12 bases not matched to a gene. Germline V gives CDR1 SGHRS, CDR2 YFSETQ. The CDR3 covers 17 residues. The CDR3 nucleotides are TGCGCCAGCAGATTCCCCTCAGCGGGGGGAAGCACCGGGGAGCTGTTTTTT. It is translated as CASRFPSAGGSTGELFF.

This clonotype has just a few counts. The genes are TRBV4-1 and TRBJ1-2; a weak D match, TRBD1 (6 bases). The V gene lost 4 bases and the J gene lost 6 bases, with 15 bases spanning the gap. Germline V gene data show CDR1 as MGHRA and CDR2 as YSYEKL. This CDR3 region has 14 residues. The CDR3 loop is CASSLAGVQNGYTF. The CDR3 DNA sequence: TGCGCCAGCAGCCTCGCAGGGGTACAGAATGGCTACACCTTC.

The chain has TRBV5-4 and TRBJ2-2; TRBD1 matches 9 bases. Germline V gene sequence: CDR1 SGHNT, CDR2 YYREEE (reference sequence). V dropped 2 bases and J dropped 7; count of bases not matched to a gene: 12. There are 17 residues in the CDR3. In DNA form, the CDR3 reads TGTGCCAGCAGCTTACGGGGACAGGGTTATAAGGACGGGGAGCTGTTTTTT. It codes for CASSLRGQGYKDGELFF.

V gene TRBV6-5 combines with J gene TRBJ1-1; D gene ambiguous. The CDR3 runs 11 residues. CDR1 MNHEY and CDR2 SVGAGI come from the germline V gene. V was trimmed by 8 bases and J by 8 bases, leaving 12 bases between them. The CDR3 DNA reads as TGTGCCAGCTACTCTGGGAGGGAAGCTTTCTTT. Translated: CASYSGREAFF.

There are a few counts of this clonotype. The CDR3 protein is CASRLTGDFNYGYTF. CDR3 DNA sequence: TGCGCCAGCAGACTTACAGGGGACTTTAACTATGGCTACACCTTC. V usage is TRBV4-3 and J usage is TRBJ1-2, with 7 nucleotides matching TRBD1. Germline V gives CDR1 LGHNA, CDR2 YSLEER. The CDR3 has 15 amino acids. V gave up 6 bases and J gave up 1 base; unmatched junction bases: 8.

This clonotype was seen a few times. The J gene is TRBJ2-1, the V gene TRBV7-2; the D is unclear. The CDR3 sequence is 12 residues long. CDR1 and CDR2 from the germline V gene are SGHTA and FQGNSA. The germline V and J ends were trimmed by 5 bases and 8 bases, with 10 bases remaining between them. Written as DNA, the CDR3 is TGTGCCAGCAGCGGAAATGACGATGAGCAGTTCTTC. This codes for CASSGNDDEQFF. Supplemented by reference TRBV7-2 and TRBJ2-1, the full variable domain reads GAGVSQSPSNKVTEKGKDVELRCDPISGHTALYWYRQSLGQGLEFLIYFQGNSAPDKSGLPSDRFSAERTGGSVSTLTIQRTQQEDSAVYLCASSGNDDEQFFGPGTRLTVL.

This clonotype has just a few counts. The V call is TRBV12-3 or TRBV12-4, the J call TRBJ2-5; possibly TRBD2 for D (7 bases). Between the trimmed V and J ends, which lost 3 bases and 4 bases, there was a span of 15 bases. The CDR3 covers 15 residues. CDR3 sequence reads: CASSFVGGAGETQYF. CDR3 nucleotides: TGTGCCAGCAGTTTCGTAGGGGGGGCCGGAGAGACCCAGTACTTC.

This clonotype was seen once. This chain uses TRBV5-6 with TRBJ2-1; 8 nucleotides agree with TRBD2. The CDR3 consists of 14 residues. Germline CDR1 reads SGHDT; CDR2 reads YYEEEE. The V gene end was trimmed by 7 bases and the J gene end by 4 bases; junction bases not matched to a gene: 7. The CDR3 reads CASEGLADYNEQFF. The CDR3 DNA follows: TGTGCCAGCGAAGGACTAGCTGATTACAATGAGCAGTTCTTC.

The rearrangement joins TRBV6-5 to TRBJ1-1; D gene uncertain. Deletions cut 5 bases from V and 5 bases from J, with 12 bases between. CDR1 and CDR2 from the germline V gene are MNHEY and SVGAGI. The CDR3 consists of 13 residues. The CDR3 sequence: CASSLHGRTEAFF. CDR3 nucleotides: TGTGCCAGCAGTCTACATGGAAGGACTGAAGCTTTCTTT.

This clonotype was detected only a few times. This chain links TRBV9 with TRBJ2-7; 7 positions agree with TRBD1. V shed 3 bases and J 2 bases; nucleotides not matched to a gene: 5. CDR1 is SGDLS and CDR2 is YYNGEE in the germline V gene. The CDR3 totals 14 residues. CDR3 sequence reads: CASSAGTDTYEQYF. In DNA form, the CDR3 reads TGTGCCAGCAGCGCCGGGACAGATACCTACGAGCAGTACTTC.

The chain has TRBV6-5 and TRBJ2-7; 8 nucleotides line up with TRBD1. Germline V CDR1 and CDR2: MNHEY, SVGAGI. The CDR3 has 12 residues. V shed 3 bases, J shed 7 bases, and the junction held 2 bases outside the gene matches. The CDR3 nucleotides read TGTGCCAGCAGTTATCAGGGGGCTGAGCAGTACTTC. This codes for CASSYQGAEQYF.